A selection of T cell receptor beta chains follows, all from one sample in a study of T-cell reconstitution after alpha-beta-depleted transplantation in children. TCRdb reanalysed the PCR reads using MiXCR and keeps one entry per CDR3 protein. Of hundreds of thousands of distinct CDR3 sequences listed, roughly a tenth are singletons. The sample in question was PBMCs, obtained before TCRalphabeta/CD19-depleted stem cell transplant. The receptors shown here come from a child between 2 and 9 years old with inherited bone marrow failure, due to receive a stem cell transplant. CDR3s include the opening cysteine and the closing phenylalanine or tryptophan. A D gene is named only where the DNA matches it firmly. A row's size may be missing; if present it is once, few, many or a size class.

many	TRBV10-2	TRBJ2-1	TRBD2	TGCGCCAGCACCGAGGGAGGGTACTACAATGAGCAGTTCTTC	CASTEGGYYNEQFF
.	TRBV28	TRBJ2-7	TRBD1	TGTGCCAGCAGTTTAACAGGGGCGAATTACGAGCAGTACTTC	CASSLTGANYEQYF
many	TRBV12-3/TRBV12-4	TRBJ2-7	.	TGTGCCAGCAGCAGGGAGGTCAGCTACGAGCAGTACTTC	CASSREVSYEQYF
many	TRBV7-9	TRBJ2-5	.	TGTGCCAGCAGCTTAGCGCTGGCGGGACGGGAGACCCAGTACTTC	CASSLALAGRETQYF
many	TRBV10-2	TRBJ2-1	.	TGCGCCAGCAGTGAGGACTACTCCTACAATGAGCAGTTCTTC	CASSEDYSYNEQFF
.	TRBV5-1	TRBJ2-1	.	TGCGCCAGCAGCTTGAGGGGCGGAGTGCATGAGCAGTTCTTC	CASSLRGGVHEQFF
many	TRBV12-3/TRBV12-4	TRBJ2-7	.	TGCGCCAGCAGCTTGGGGCTTACCTACGAGCAGTACTTC	CASSLGLTYEQYF
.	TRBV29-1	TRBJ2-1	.	TGCAGTATCGCCTCCTACAATGAGCAGTTCTTC	CSIASYNEQFF
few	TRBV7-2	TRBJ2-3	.	TGTGCCAGCAGCTCCCGGGGGCCAAGTATGGGCACAGATACGCAGTATTTT	CASSSRGPSMGTDTQYF
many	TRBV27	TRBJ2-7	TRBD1	TGTGCCAGCAGTTTTTCGGACAGGATTCTATCCGAGCAGTACTTC	CASSFSDRILSEQYF
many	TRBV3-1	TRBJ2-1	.	TGTGCCAGCAGCCAAGGATCGGCAGGCGGAAGGTGGGAGCAGTTCTTC	CASSQGSAGGRWEQFF
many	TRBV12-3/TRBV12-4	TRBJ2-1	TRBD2	TGTGCCAGCAGTACCTCGGGAGGGCCGGACAATGAGCAGTTCTTC	CASSTSGGPDNEQFF
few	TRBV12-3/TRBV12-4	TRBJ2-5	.	TGTGCCAGCAGTACAGGAGGTCCCCCCCACCAAGAGACCCAGTACTTC	CASSTGGPPHQETQYF
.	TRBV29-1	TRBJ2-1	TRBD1	TGCAGCGGTGAGGGGGACAGGGACTACAATGAGCAGTTCTTC	CSGEGDRDYNEQFF
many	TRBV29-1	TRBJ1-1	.	TGCAGCGTTGTGCGGTATTTAGACCCGGAAGCTTTCTTT	CSVVRYLDPEAFF
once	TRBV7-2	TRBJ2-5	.	TGTGCCAGCAGCTTAGGGCCACGGGGCGGGGAGACCCAGTACTTC	CASSLGPRGGETQYF
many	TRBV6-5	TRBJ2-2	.	TGTGCCAGCAGTTCGTGGGAGAACACCGGGGAGCTGTTTTTT	CASSSWENTGELFF
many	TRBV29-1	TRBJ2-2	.	TGCAGCGGCCTTGAGGGCACCGGGGAGCTGTTTTTT	CSGLEGTGELFF
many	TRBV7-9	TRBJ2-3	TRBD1	TGTGCCAGCAGCTTTGAGGACAGGGCTGTAGATACGCAGTATTTT	CASSFEDRAVDTQYF
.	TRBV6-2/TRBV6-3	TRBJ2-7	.	TGTGCCAGCAACGATTACAGCCCCTGGGAGCAGTACTTC	CASNDYSPWEQYF
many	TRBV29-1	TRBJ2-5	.	TGCAGCGGGACCCACGTGGAGACCCAGTACTTC	CSGTHVETQYF
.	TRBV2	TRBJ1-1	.	TGTGCCAGCAGTGATTTGGGTTCGAACACTGAAGCTTTCTTT	CASSDLGSNTEAFF
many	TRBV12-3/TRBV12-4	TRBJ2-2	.	TGTGCCAGCAGTCAAGTTGTTCCGGGAGAGCTGTTTTTT	CASSQVVPGELFF
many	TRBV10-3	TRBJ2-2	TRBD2	TGTGCCATCACTCAACCTAGCGGGATGTCCCCCGGGGAGCTGTTTTTT	CAITQPSGMSPGELFF
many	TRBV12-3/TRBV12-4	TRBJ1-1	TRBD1	TGTGCCAGCAGTTTAGATATGGGGACAGGGGGCACAAACACTGAAGCTTTCTTT	CASSLDMGTGGTNTEAFF
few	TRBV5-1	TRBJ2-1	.	TGCGCCAGCAGCTTGGCCTTCGGAGTTGAGCAGTTCTTC	CASSLAFGVEQFF
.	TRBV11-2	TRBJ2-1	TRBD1	TGTGCCAGCAGCCACTACCCGGGACAGGGCGTTAGTGAGCAGTTCTTC	CASSHYPGQGVSEQFF
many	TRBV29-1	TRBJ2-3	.	TGCAGCGTTGGAGCAGATACGCAGTATTTT	CSVGADTQYF
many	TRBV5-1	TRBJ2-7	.	TGCGCCAGCAGCCTTTCTACCGGGACGGGCTCCTACGAGCAGTACTTC	CASSLSTGTGSYEQYF
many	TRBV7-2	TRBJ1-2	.	TGTGCCAGCAGCTCAGAGGGGCCGCGTGGAGTTAATGGCTACACCTTC	CASSSEGPRGVNGYTF
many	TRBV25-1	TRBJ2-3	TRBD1	TGTGCCAGCAGTGAATGGGCCGGCACAGGGGATAGCACAGATACGCAGTATTTT	CASSEWAGTGDSTDTQYF
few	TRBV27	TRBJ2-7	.	TGTGCCAGCAGTCCGAACGTACCGGAGAACGAGCAGTACTTC	CASSPNVPENEQYF
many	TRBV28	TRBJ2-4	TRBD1	TGTGCCAGCAGTTTGGCAGGGGGAACGGCCAAAAACATTCAGTACTTC	CASSLAGGTAKNIQYF
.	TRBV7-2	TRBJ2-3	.	TGTGCCAGCAGCCCTAACAAGCGAAGCACAGATACGCAGTATTTT	CASSPNKRSTDTQYF
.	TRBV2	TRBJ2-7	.	TGTGCCAGCAGTGATGGAGTCGACTGGACCTCCTACGAGCAGTACTTC	CASSDGVDWTSYEQYF
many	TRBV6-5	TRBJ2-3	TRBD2	TGTGCCAGCAGTTACTCGGGGACTAGCGGGTACACAGATACGCAGTATTTT	CASSYSGTSGYTDTQYF
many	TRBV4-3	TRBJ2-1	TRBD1	TGCGCCAGCAGCCCGGGGACAGGGACCTACAATGAGCAGTTCTTC	CASSPGTGTYNEQFF
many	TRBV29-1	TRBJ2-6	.	TGCAGCGTGGTGGACGTCTCTGGGGCCAACGTCCTGACTTTC	CSVVDVSGANVLTF
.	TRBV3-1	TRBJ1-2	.	TGTGCCAGCAGCCAAGATAACAGGGAGACGGCTGGCTACACCTTC	CASSQDNRETAGYTF
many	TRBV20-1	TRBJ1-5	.	TGCAGTGCTATGCCCCACAGATACAGCAATCAGCCCCAGCATTTT	CSAMPHRYSNQPQHF
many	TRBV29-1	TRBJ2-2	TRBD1	TGCAGCGTTAAACAGGGGGCTACCGGGGAGCTGTTTTTT	CSVKQGATGELFF
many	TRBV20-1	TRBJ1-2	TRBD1	TGCAGTGCTAGGGTGACAGGGGTGCGTGACTATGGCTACACCTTC	CSARVTGVRDYGYTF